This record looks at one T cell receptor (beta chain) sequence and its context. Its antigen remains unidentified. The sampling schedule covered blood at baseline, cycle 4 day 1, and cycle 7 day 1. This CDR3 spans 16 amino acids. Between the trimmed V and J ends, which lost 0 bases and 1 base, there was a span of 11 bases. Germline CDR1 reads SGHRS; CDR2 reads YFSETQ. The record originates from a study of OX40 agonist ivuxolimab in advanced cancers. For the study at large: Patients received ivuxolimab, an agonistic anti-OX40 (CD134) antibody.

Study results and caveats: Among some nonresponders, normalized T-cell clonal expansion was also low.

Here immunoSEQ multiplex PCR was the method, and the copy in TCRdb shows in-frame clones only, minus some. The sample carries over 80,000 clones, roughly 86% recorded once. The sequencing here drew on CD4+ or CD8+ T cells sorted from blood, taken in a trial of the OX40 agonist ivuxolimab. The chain couples TRBV5-1 to TRBJ2-1; D perhaps matches TRBD1 (6 bases). The sequence was obtained from an adult with an advanced solid tumor such as melanoma, head and neck, liver or kidney cancer. The DNA for the CDR3 is TGCGCCAGCAGCTTGGAGGGACACCGATCCTACAATGAGCAGTTCTTC. Encoded protein: CASSLEGHRSYNEQFF.